A selection of T cell receptor beta chains follows, all from one sample in a study of T cell responses to AZD1222 COVID-19 vaccine. Using immunoSEQ multiplex PCR, the repertoire was profiled, and TCRdb retains in-frame clones only, with some absent. The sample shows 120,000 or so clones, around 85% of them seen only once. The specimen was peripheral blood, collected on day 0 of AZD1222 vaccination. The receptor set was obtained from an adult in good health. CDR3s leave out the opening cysteine and the closing phenylalanine or tryptophan. A D gene is named only where the DNA matches it firmly.

d_gene,v_gene,j_gene,CDR3aa
-,TRBV27,TRBJ1-2,ASSLSLLGGSYGYT
-,TRBV2,TRBJ2-5,ASGNPGPQETQY
-,TRBV6-1,TRBJ1-2,ASSEVPDRHYGYT
TRBD1,TRBV5-1,TRBJ2-7,ASSLGQGAYEQY
TRBD1,TRBV7-2,TRBJ1-3,ASSLAQGRDRGNGNTIY
-,TRBV7-8,TRBJ1-2,ASSSPNYGYT
-,TRBV7-7,TRBJ2-1,ASSLIGPGSYNEQF
-,TRBV5-6,TRBJ1-5,ASSLLDSHQPQH
TRBD1,TRBV6-6,TRBJ2-1,ASSNTGARNEQF
-,TRBV3-1/TRBV3-2,TRBJ2-6,ASSQDLGGANVLT
-,TRBV19,TRBJ2-1,ASSRQRSYNEQF
-,TRBV14,TRBJ1-2,ASSGSRYGYT
-,TRBV6-1,TRBJ2-1,ASSEVGQPYNEQF
-,TRBV28,TRBJ1-1,ASSPWATAKEKAF
TRBD1,TRBV4-3,TRBJ2-7,ASSPNGQDSAYEQY
-,TRBV6-5,TRBJ2-5,ASSYGLRGAETQY
-,TRBV6-1,TRBJ2-1,ASSAASGGRPNEQF
-,TRBV15,TRBJ1-6,ATSSGEGYNSPLH
-,TRBV11-3,TRBJ2-3,ASSVGRATDTQY
-,TRBV18,TRBJ1-1,ASSPEGGNTEAF
TRBD1,TRBV4-1,TRBJ1-3,ASSQVGQGEGNTIY